This T cell receptor (beta chain) was sequenced during a study of T cell responses to AZD1222 COVID-19 vaccine. Study-level points and caveats: The CD4 TCRs associated with vaccination extended across spike and predominated at 160-218 and 743-854. Clonal diversity was possibly underestimated, and white British individuals and females predominated among donors. Without day 14 samples, only post-peak T cell repertoires were studied.

This CDR3 spans 16 amino acids. Germline values: CDR1 SNHLY, CDR2 FYNNEI. The V end was cut by 4 bases, the J end by 4 bases, with 17 bases between. Regarding this clone: Its antigen is not known.

Sequenced by immunoSEQ multiplex PCR; TCRdb stores in-frame clones only, minus some. The table has about 160,000 clones, 90% seen once. This specimen consisted of peripheral blood, obtained 28 days after the second AZD1222 dose. The clonotype comes from an adult who received the AZD1222 COVID-19 vaccine. This chain connects TRBV2 to TRBJ2-1; either TRBD1 or TRBD2 may supply D (5 bases each). CDR3 protein: CASSGGDQALYNEQFF. The CDR3 DNA is TGTGCCAGCAGTGGTGGGGACCAAGCTTTATACAATGAGCAGTTCTTC.